This entry is about one TCR beta chain. TCRdb keeps only in-frame clones here, not all; method: immunoSEQ multiplex PCR. The repertoire consists of about 32,000 clones, with roughly four fifths occurring once and the leading ten covering around 30%. Every patient had relapsed following autologous stem cell transplantation, and cohorts differed in brentuximab vedotin exposure. The data derive from a study of PD-1 blockade in classical Hodgkin lymphoma. Per germline, CDR1 LNHDA and CDR2 SQIVND (reference sequence). There are 15 residues in the CDR3. Trimming took off 3 bases at V and 5 bases at J, with 13 bases between the two ends.

This sequence joins TRBV19 and TRBJ1-4; D is possibly TRBD1 (5 bases). The receptor was isolated from a human donor with classical Hodgkin lymphoma. The source material was peripheral blood mononuclear cells (PBMCs), sampled at baseline. In nucleotides, the CDR3 is TGTGCCAGTAGTATGGGGCCTCTCGGGAATGAAAAACTGTTTTTT. Protein sequence: CASSMGPLGNEKLFF.